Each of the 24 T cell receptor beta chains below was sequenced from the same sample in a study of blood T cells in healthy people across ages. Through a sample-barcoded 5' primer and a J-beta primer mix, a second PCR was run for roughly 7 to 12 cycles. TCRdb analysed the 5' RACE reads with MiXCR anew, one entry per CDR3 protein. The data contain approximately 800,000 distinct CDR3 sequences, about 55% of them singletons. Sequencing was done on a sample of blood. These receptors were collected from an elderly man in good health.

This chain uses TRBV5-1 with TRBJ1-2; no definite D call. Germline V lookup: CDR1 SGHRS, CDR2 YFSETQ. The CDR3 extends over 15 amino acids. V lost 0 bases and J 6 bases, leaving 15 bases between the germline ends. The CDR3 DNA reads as TGCGCCAGCAGCTTGGAGGATCCAATCGAGGATGGCTACACCTTC. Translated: CASSLEDPIEDGYTF.

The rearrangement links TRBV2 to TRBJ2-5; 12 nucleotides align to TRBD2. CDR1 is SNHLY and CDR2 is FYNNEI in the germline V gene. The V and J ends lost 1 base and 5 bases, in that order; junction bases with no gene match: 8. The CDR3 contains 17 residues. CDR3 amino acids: CASSEGTSGILRETQYF. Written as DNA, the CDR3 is TGTGCCAGCAGTGAAGGGACTAGCGGGATTTTGCGGGAGACCCAGTACTTC.

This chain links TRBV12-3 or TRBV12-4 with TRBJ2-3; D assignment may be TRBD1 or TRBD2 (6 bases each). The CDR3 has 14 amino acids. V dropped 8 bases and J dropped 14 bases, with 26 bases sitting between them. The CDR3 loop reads CASSLRGQHRDAYF. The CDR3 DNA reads TGTGCCAGCTCACTCCGGGGGCAGCACAGAGACGCGTATTTT.

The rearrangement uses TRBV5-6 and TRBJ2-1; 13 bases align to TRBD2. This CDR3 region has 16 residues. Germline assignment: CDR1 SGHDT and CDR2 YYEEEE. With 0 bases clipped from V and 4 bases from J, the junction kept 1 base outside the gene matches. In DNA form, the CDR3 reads TGTGCCAGCAGCTTGGAACTAGCGGGAGGGTACAATGAGCAGTTCTTC. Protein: CASSLELAGGYNEQFF.

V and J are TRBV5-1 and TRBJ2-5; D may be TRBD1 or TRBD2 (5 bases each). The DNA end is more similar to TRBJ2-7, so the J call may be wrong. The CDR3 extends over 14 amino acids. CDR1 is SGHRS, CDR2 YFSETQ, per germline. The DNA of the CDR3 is TGCGCCAGCAGCTTGGAGGGGACCTCGAACGAGCAGTACTTC. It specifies CASSLEGTSNEQYF.

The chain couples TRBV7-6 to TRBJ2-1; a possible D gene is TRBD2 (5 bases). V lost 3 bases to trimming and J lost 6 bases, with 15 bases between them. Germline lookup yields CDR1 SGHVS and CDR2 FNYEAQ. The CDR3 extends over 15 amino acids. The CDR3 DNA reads TGTGCCAGCAGCTTTGGCCCCGGGGTGGGCAATGAGCAGTTCTTC. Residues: CASSFGPGVGNEQFF. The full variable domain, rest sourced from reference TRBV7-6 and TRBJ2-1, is GAGVSQSPRYKVTKRGQDVALRCDPISGHVSLYWYRQALGQGPEFLTYFNYEAQQDKSGLPNDRFSAERPEGSISTLTIQRTEQRDSAMYRCASSFGPGVGNEQFFGPGTRLTVL.

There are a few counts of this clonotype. The DNA for the CDR3 is TGTGCCAGCAGCTTCCAGACTACCCGAGGGGAGACCCAGTACTTC. This sequence encodes CASSFQTTRGETQYF. This chain joins TRBV7-2 and TRBJ2-5, with D perhaps TRBD2 (5 bases). Germline CDR1 reads SGHTA; CDR2 reads FQGNSA. The CDR3 spans 15 residues. V lost 3 bases and J 5 bases, leaving 16 bases between the germline ends. The full variable domain, in which reference TRBV7-2 and TRBJ2-5 provide the parts outside the CDR3, is GAGVSQSPSNKVTEKGKDVELRCDPISGHTALYWYRQSLGQGLEFLIYFQGNSAPDKSGLPSDRFSAERTGGSVSTLTIQRTQQEDSAVYLCASSFQTTRGETQYFGPGTRLLVL.

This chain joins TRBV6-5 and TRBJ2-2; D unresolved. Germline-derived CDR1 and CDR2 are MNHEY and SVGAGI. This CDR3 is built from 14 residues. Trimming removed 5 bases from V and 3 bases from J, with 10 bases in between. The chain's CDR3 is CASSDGRYTGELFF. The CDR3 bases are TGTGCCAGCAGTGACGGGCGCTACACCGGGGAGCTGTTTTTT.

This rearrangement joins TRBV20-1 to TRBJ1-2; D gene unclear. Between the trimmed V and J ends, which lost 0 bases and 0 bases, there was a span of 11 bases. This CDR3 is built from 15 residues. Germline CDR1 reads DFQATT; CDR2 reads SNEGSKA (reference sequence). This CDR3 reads CSARDGSQANYGYTF. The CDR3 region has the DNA TGCAGTGCTAGAGATGGCAGTCAAGCTAACTATGGCTACACCTTC.

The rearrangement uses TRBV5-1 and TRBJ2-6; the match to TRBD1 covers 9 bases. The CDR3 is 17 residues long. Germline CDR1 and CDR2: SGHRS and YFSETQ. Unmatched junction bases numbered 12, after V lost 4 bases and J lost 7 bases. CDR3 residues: CASSPATGGGGANVLTF. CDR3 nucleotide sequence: TGCGCCAGCAGCCCGGCGACAGGGGGGGGTGGAGCCAACGTCCTGACTTTC. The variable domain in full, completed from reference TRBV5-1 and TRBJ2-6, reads KAGVTQTPRYLIKTRGQQVTLSCSPISGHRSVSWYQQTPGQGLQFLFEYFSETQRNKGNFPGRFSGRQFSNSRSEMNVSTLELGDSALYLCASSPATGGGGANVLTFGAGSRLTVL.

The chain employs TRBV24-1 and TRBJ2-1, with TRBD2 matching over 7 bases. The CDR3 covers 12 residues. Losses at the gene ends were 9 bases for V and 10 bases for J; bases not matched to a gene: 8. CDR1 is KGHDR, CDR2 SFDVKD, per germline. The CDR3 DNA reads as TGTGCCACCGGGACTACCTTCGGGGAGCAGTTCTTC. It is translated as CATGTTFGEQFF.

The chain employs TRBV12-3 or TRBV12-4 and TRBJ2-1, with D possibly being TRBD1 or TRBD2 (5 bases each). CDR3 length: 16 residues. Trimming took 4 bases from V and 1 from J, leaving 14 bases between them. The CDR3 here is CASSSSRDPSYNEQFF. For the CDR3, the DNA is TGTGCCAGCAGTTCTTCACGGGACCCGTCCTACAATGAGCAGTTCTTC.

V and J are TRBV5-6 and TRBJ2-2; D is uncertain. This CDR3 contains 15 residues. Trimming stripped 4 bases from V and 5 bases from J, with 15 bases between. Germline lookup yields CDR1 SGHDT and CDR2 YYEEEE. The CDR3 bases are TGTGCCAGCAGCCCGGGCCCTGTCGGAACCGGGGAGCTGTTTTTT. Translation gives CASSPGPVGTGELFF.

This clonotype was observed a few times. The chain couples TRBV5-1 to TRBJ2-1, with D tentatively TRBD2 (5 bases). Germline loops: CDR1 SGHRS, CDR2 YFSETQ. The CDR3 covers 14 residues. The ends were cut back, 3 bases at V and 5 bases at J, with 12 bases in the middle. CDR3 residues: CASSYAGVNNEQFF. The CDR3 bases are TGCGCCAGCAGCTACGCGGGTGTGAACAATGAGCAGTTCTTC.

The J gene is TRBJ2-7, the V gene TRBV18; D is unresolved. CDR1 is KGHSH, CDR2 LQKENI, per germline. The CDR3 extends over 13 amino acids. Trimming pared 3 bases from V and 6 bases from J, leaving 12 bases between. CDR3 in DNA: TGTGCCAGCTCACCGGGCATGGGCGCCGAGCAGTACTTC. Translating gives CASSPGMGAEQYF.

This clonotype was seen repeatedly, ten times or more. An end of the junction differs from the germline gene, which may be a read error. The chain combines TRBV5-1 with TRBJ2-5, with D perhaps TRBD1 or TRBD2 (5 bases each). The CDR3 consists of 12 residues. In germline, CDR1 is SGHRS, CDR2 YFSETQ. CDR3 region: CASSLGRETQYF. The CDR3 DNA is TGTGCCAGCAGTTTGGGACGGGAGACCCAGTACTTC.

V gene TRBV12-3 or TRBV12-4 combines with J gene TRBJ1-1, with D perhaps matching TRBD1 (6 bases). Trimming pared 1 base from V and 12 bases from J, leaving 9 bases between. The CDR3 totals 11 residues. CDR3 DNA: TGTGCCAGCAGTTTAGACAGGGAAACTTTCTTT. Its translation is CASSLDRETFF.

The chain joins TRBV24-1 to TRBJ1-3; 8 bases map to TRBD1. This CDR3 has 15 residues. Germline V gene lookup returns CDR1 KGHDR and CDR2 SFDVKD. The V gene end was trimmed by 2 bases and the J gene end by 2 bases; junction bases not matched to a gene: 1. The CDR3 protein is CATSDSRGPGNTIYF. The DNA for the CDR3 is TGTGCCACCAGTGATTCCAGGGGGCCTGGAAACACCATATATTTT.

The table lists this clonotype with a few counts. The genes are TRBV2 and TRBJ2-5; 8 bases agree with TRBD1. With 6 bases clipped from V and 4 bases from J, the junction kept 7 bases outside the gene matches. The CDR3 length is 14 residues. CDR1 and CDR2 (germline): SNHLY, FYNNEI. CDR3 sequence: CASSTDRGRETQYF. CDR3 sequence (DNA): TGTGCCAGCAGCACCGACAGGGGTAGAGAGACCCAGTACTTC.

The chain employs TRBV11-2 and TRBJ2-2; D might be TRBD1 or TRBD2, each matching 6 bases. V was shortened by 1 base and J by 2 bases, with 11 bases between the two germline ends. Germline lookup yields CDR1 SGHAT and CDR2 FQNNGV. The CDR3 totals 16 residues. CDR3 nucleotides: TGTGCCAGCAGCTTAGGAGTCGGGGGCAACACCGGGGAGCTGTTTTTT. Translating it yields CASSLGVGGNTGELFF.

CDR3 loop: CASSLTPPPQDQETQYF. The DNA for the CDR3 is TGTGCCAGCAGCCTTACTCCCCCGCCCCAAGACCAAGAGACCCAGTACTTC. The V and J genes are TRBV7-8 and TRBJ2-5; D uncertain. Per the germline V gene, CDR1 is SGHVS and CDR2 is FQNEAQ. Trimming stripped 5 bases from V and 0 bases from J, with 19 bases between. This CDR3 contains 17 residues.

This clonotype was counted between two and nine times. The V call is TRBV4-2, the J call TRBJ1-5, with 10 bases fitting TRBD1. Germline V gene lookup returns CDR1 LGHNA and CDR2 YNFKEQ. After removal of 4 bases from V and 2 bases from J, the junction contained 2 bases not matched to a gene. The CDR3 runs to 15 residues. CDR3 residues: CASSPGTGGNQPQHF. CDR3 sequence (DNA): TGTGCCAGCAGCCCCGGGACAGGGGGCAATCAGCCCCAGCATTTT.

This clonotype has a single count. Written as DNA, the CDR3 is TGTGCCAGCAGTGACCGACAGGCTTCTAGAGGGGACAGATACGCGTATTTT. Translation gives CASSDRQASRGDRYAYF. V and J are TRBV6-4 and TRBJ2-3, with 7 nucleotides matching TRBD1. Germline assignment: CDR1 MRHNA and CDR2 SNTAGT. The CDR3 is made up of 17 amino acids. The V gene end was trimmed by 2 bases and the J gene end by 14 bases; junction bases not matched to a gene: 22.

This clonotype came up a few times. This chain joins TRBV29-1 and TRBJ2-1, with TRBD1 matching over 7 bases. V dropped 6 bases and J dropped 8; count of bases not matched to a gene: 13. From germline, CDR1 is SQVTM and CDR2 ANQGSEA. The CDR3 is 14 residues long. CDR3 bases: TGCAGCGTCCGAGCCCGACAGGGTATCTATGAGCAGTTCTTC. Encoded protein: CSVRARQGIYEQFF.